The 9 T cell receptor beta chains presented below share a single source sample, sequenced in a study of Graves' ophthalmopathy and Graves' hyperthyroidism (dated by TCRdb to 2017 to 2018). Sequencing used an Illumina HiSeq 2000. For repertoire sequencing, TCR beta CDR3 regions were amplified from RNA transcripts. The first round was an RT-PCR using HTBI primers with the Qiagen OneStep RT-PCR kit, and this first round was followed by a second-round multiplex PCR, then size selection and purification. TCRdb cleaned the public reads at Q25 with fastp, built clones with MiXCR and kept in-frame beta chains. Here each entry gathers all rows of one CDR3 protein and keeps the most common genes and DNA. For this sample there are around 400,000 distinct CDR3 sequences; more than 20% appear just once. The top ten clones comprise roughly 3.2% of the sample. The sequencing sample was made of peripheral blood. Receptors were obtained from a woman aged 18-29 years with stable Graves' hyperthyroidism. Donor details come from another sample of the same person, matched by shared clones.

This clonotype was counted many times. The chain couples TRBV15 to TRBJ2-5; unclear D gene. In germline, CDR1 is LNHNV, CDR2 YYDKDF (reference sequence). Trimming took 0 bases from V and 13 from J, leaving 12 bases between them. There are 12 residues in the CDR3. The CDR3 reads CATSRDQSRPYF. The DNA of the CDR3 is TGTGCCACCAGCAGAGATCAAAGCCGACCGTACTTC. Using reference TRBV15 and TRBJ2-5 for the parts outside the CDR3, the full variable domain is DAMVIQNPRYQVTQFGKPVTLSCSQTLNHNVMYWYQQKSSQAPKLLFHYYDKDFNNEADTPDNFQSRRPNTSFCFLDIRSPGLGDTAMYLCATSRDQSRPYFGPGTRLLVL.

The DNA for the CDR3 is TGTGCCAGCAGTTTACAGTCTGGCCTCGAGCAGTACTTC. This gives the protein CASSLQSGLEQYF. The chain is built from TRBV12-3 or TRBV12-4 and TRBJ2-7; D is uncertain. The ends were cut back, 2 bases at V and 6 bases at J, with 11 bases in the middle. The CDR3 loop spans 13 amino acids.

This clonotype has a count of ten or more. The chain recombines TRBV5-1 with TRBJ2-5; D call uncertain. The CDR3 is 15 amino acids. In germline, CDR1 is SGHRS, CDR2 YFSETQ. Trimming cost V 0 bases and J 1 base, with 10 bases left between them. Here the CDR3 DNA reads TGCGCCAGCAGCTTGGCCGGCGCAGTCCAAGAGACCCAGTACTTC. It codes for CASSLAGAVQETQYF.

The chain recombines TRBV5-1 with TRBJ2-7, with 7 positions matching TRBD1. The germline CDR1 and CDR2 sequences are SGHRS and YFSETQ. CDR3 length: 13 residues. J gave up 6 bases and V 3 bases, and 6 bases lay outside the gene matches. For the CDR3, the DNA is TGCGCCAGCAGCTCCGGTCGGGACAGCGAGCAGTACTTC. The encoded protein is CASSSGRDSEQYF.

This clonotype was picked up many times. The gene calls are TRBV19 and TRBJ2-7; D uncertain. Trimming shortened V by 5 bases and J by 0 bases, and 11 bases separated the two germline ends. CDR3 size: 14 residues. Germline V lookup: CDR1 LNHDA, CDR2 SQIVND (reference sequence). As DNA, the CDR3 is TGTGCCAGTAGTCGCAAAATCCCCTCCTACGAGCAGTACTTC. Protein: CASSRKIPSYEQYF.

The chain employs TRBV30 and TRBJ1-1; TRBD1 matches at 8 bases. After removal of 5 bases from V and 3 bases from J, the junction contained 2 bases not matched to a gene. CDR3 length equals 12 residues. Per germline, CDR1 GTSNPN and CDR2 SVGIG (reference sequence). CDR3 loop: CAWGQGHTEAFF. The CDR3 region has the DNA TGTGCCTGGGGACAGGGACACACTGAAGCTTTCTTT.

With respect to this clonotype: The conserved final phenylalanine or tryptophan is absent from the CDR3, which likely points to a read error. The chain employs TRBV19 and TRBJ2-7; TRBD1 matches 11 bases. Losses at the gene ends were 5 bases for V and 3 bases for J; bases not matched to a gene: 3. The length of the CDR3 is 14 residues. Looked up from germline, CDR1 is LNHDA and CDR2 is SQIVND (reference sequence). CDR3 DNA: TGTGCCAGTAGTCCAGGGACAGGGGGCTACGAGCAGTACTAC. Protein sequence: CASSPGTGGYEQYY.

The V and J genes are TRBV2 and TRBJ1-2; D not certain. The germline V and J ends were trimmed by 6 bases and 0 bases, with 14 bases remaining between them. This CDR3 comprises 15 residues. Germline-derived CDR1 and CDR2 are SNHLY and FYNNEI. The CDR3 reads CASSADGYANYGYTF. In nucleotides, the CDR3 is TGTGCCAGCAGCGCGGACGGATACGCTAACTATGGCTACACCTTC.

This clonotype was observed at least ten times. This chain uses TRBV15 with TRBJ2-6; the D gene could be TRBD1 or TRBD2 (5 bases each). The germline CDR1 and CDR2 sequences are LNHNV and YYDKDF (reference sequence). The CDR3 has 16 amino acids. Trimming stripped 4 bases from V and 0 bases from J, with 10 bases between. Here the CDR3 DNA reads TGTGCCACCAGCACTGGGGACCTCTCTGGGGCCAACGTCCTGACTTTC. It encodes CATSTGDLSGANVLTF. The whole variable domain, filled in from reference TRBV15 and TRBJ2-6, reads DAMVIQNPRYQVTQFGKPVTLSCSQTLNHNVMYWYQQKSSQAPKLLFHYYDKDFNNEADTPDNFQSRRPNTSFCFLDIRSPGLGDTAMYLCATSTGDLSGANVLTFGAGSRLTVL.